The clone carrying this T cell receptor (beta chain) showed up many times. TCRdb reprocessed the RT-PCR reads with MiXCR, giving one entry per CDR3 protein. The table has 500,000 to 700,000 distinct CDR3 sequences, roughly 23% seen once. The data are from a study of response to subunit inactivated influenza vaccine. Germline V lookup: CDR1 LGHDT, CDR2 YNNKEL (reference sequence). This CDR3 has 13 residues. V was pared by 7 bases and J by 4 bases, with 5 bases of the junction left unmatched. This sample was also put to use in a study of T cells expressing NK-cell markers. From that paper: TCR beta cDNA was made by 5'RACE template switching with UMIs. Whether expanded NKG2C+ T cell clones were HCMV specific stayed uncertain.

The source is a man in his fifties or sixties who received an inactivated influenza vaccine. This rearrangement joins TRBV3-1 to TRBJ2-5, with 8 bases that match TRBD2. The sample in question was CD4+ T cells sorted from PBMCs, obtained roughly 13 days after vaccination. CDR3 in amino acids: CASKLADGETQYF. The CDR3 DNA is TGTGCCAGCAAACTAGCGGATGGAGAGACCCAGTACTTC.